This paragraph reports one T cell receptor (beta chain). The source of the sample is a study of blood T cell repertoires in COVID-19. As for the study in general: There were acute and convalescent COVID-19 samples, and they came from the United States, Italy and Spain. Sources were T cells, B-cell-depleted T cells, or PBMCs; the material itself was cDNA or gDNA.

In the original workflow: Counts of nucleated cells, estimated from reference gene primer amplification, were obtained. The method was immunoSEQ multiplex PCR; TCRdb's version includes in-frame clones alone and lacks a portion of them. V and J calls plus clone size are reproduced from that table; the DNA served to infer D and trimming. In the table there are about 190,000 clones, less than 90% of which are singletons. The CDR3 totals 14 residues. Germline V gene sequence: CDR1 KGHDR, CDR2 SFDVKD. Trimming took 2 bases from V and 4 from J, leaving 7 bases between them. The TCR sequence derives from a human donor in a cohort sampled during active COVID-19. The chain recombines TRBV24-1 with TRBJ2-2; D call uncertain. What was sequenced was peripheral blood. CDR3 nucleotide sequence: TGTGCCACCAGTGATTGGCCAAGCACCGGGGAGCTGTTTTTT. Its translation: CATSDWPSTGELFF.